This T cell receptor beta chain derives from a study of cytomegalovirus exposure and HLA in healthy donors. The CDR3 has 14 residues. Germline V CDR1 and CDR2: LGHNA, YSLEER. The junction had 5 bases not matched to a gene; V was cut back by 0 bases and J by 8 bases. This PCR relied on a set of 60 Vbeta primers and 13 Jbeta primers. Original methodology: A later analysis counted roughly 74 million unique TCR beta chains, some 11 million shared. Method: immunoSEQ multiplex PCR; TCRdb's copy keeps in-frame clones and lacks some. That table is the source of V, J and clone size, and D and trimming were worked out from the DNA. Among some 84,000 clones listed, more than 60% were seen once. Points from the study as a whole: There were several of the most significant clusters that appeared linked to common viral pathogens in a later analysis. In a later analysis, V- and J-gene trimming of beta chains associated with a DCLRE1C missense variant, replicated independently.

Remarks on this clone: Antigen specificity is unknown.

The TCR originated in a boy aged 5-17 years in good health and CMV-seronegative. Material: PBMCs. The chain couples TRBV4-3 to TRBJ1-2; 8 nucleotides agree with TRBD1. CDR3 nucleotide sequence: TGCGCCAGCAGCCAAGAGCGGGACAGGATAGGCTACACCTTC. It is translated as CASSQERDRIGYTF.